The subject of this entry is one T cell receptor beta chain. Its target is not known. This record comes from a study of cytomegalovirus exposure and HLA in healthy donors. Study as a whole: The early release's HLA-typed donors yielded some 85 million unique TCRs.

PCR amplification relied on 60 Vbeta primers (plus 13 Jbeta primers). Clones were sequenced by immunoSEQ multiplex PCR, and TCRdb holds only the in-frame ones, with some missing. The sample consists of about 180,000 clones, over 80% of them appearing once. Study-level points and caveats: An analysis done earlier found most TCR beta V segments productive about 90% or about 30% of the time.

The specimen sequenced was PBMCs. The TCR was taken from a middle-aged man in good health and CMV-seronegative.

CDR3 bases: TGCGCCAGCAGCTGGCCCCTGACAGGAGGTACAGATACGCAGTATTTT. Protein product: CASSWPLTGGTDTQYF. The chain links TRBV5-1 to TRBJ2-3, with D maybe TRBD1 (6 bases). CDR3 size: 16 residues. The germline gives CDR1 SGHRS, CDR2 YFSETQ. The V gene lost 3 bases and the J gene lost 3 bases, with 17 bases spanning the gap.